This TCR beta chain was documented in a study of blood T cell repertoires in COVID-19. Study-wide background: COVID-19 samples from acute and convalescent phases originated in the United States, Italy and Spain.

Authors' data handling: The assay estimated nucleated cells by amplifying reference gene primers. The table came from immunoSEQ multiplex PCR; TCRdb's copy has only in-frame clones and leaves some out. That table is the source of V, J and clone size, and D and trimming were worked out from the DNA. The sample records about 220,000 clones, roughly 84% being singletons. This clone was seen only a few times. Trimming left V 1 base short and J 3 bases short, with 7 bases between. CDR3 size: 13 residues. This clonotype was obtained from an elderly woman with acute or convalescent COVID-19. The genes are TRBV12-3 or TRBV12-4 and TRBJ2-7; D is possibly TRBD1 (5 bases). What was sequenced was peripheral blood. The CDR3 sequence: CASSLGQIYEQYF. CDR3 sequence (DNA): TGTGCCAGCAGTTTAGGACAGATCTACGAGCAGTACTTC.